This T cell receptor (beta chain) was captured by sequencing in a study of cytomegalovirus exposure and HLA in healthy donors. Whole-study context: Unique TCR beta sequences numbering about 100 million came from approximately 180 million T cells in an earlier analysis. Genetic ancestry analysis placed approximately 80% of the 398 donors that were genotyped in the Caucasian-associated cluster.

Comments on this clone: Its specificity is unknown.

Germline V lookup: CDR1 DFQATT, CDR2 SNEGSKA (reference sequence). CDR3 length equals 11 residues. The ends lost 4 bases at V and 14 bases at J; junction bases unmatched: 7. Findings and limits, study-wide: Near-uniform donor sequencing depth was presumed by presence/absence analyses.

PCR employed 60 Vbeta and 13 Jbeta primers. The repertoire was sequenced with immunoSEQ multiplex PCR; TCRdb's copy has only in-frame clones and lacks some. This sample has 90,000 to 95,000 clones, with over 70% found just once. The clonotype comes from a girl aged 2-15 years in good health and CMV-seropositive. The sample taken for sequencing was PBMCs. The chain couples TRBV20-1 to TRBJ1-4, with 7 bases matching TRBD1. CDR3 region: CSATSGQLLFF. For the CDR3, the DNA is TGCAGTGCTACCTCGGGACAGCTGCTGTTTTTT.